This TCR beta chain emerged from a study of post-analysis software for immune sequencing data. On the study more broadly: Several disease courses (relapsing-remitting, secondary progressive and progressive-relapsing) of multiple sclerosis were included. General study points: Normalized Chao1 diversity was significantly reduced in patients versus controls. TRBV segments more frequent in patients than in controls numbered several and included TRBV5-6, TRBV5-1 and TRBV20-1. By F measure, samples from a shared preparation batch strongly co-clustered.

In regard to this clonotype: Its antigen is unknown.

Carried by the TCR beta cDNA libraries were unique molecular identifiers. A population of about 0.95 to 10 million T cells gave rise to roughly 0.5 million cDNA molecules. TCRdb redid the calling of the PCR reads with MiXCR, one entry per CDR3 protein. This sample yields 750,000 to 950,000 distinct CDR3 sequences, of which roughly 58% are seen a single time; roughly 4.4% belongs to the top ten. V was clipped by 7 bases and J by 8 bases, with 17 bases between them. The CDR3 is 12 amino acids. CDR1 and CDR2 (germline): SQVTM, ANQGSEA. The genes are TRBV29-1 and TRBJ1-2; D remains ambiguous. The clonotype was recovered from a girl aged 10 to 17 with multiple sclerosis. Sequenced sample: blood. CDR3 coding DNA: TGCAGCGCCTGGACCGCGTCGTGGGGCTACACCTTC. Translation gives CSAWTASWGYTF.